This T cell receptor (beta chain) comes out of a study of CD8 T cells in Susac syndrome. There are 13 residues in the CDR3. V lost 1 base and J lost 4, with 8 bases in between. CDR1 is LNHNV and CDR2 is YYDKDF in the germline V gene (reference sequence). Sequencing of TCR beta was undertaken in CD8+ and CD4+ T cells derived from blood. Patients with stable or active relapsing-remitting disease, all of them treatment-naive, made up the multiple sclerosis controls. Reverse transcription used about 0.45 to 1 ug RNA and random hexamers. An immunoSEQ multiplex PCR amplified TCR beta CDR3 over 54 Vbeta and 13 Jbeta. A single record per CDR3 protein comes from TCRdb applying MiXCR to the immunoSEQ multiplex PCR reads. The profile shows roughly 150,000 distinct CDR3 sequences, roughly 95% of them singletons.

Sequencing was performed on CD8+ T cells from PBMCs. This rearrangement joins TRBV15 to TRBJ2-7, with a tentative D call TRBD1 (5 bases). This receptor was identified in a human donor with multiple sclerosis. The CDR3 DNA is TGTGCCACCAGCAGAGGATCAGGGTACGAGCAGTACTTC. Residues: CATSRGSGYEQYF.